A selection of T cell receptor beta chains follows, all from one sample in a study of PD-L1 blockade in urothelial cancer. Sequencing was performed with immunoSEQ multiplex PCR; in TCRdb, only in-frame clones are kept and a portion is missing. This sample has approximately 93,000 clones; less than 85% occur once, and the top ten carry around 7.7%. Sequences were derived from PBMCs, sampled around atezolizumab (anti-PD-L1) treatment. These receptors were collected from an older man with urothelial cancer. The CDR3 runs from the conserved cysteine through the conserved F or W. The D gene is left open where the match is weak. Some rows mark clone size as missing; the rest say once, few, many or name a class of expanded clone.

>NA|TRBV6-5|TRBJ2-1|TRBD1
TGTGCCAGCAGCCGTACAGGGGTCTCCTACAATGAGCAGTTCTTC
CASSRTGVSYNEQFF
>NA|TRBV11-2|TRBJ1-2|NA
TGTGCCAGCAGCTTAGCGGGCGGGGCAGGGAGTAACTATGGCTACACCTTC
CASSLAGGAGSNYGYTF
>NA|TRBV29-1|TRBJ2-2|NA
TGCAGCGTTGTAGGCAGGGAGAACACCGGGGAGCTGTTTTTT
CSVVGRENTGELFF
>once|TRBV6-6|TRBJ1-2|TRBD1
TGTGCCAGCAGTTACGACGGACAGGGGCCTGGCTACACCTTC
CASSYDGQGPGYTF
>NA|TRBV14|TRBJ1-2|TRBD1
TGTGCCAGCAGCCAAGGAGGGACAGGGGGTCGGTATGGCTACACCTTC
CASSQGGTGGRYGYTF
>few|TRBV4-2|TRBJ2-3|NA
TGTGCCAGCAGCTCAGGCCAGGGAGGAGGTAGAGATACGCAGTATTTT
CASSSGQGGGRDTQYF
>NA|TRBV23-1|TRBJ2-7|NA
TGCGCCAGCAGTCAATCTGAGGCCTACGAGCAGTACTTC
CASSQSEAYEQYF
>NA|TRBV19|TRBJ1-2|TRBD1
TGTGCCAGTAGCCAAGGAGCGGGACAGGGAAATGGCTACACCTTC
CASSQGAGQGNGYTF
>NA|TRBV4-1|TRBJ1-6|TRBD1
TGCGCCAGCAGTCTCGACCCGACAGGGGTCAATTCACCCCTCCACTTT
CASSLDPTGVNSPLHF
>once|TRBV4-1|TRBJ2-1|NA
TGCGCCAGCAGCCCCCCTCACAATGAGCAGTTCTTC
CASSPPHNEQFF
>NA|TRBV7-2|TRBJ2-7|NA
TGTGCCAGCAGCTTTCGGGCGGGGGCCCAGTCCGAGCAGTACTTC
CASSFRAGAQSEQYF
>NA|TRBV5-1|TRBJ1-5|TRBD1
TGCGCCAGCAGCCCTGACAGGGGGAATCAGCCCCAGCATTTT
CASSPDRGNQPQHF
>once|TRBV7-3|TRBJ2-1|TRBD2
TGTGCCAGCAGCCCACTGAAAAGCGGGAGCTACAATGAGCAGTTCTTC
CASSPLKSGSYNEQFF
>NA|TRBV7-9|TRBJ2-5|NA
TGTGCCAGCAGCTTCGAGTACCAAGAGACCCAGTACTTC
CASSFEYQETQYF
>few|TRBV29-1|TRBJ1-1|TRBD1
TGCAGCCATCATGACAGGGAGAACACTGAAGCTTTCTTT
CSHHDRENTEAFF
>NA|TRBV5-1|TRBJ1-2|TRBD1
TGCGCCAGCAGCATCACAGGGGGGGACTATGGCTACACCTTC
CASSITGGDYGYTF
>NA|TRBV7-2|TRBJ2-5|NA
TGTGCCAGCAGCTTACAACAGGGTGAGGAGACCCAGTACTTC
CASSLQQGEETQYF
>few|TRBV7-2|TRBJ2-5|TRBD1
TGTGCCAGCAGCTCCCGGGACAGGGGACTGCAAGAGACCCAGTACTTC
CASSSRDRGLQETQYF
>NA|TRBV11-3|TRBJ2-5|NA
TGTGCCAGCAGCTCACCGAGAGGGGGAACTCGAGAGACCCAGTACTTC
CASSSPRGGTRETQYF
>NA|TRBV7-9|TRBJ1-4|TRBD1
TGTGCCAGCAGCTTTCAGGGGGCGAGGTTTGGAAGTTGGACTGGGAAACTGTTTTTT
CASSFQGARFGSWTGKLFF
>NA|TRBV19|TRBJ1-1|NA
TGTGCCAGTAGTATCCACAGTATGAACACTGAAGCTTTCTTT
CASSIHSMNTEAFF
>once|TRBV23-1|TRBJ2-1|NA
TGCGCCAGCAGTCAATCGGGTGGGCAGGCCTCCTACAATGAGCAGTTCTTC
CASSQSGGQASYNEQFF
>NA|TRBV5-1|TRBJ2-7|NA
TGCGCCAGCAGCATGGGTACGGCGGGACAGCAGTCCTACGAGCAGTACTTC
CASSMGTAGQQSYEQYF
>medium-sized|TRBV7-8|TRBJ2-7|NA
TGTGCCAGCAGCCCTCCCGGGGTCACCTACGAGCAGTACTTC
CASSPPGVTYEQYF
>NA|TRBV7-7|TRBJ2-5|TRBD2
TGTGCTAGCAGCCGGGGACTAGCGGGAGGGGGCCAAGAGACCCAGTACTTC
CASSRGLAGGGQETQYF
>few|TRBV5-1|TRBJ1-1|TRBD1
TGCGCCAGCAGCGGAACCGGGACAGGGGCTGAAGCTTTCTTT
CASSGTGTGAEAFF
>NA|TRBV4-2|TRBJ2-1|TRBD2
TGTGCCAGCAGCCAACCTTTAGCGGGGGGACTTGACAATGAGCAGTTCTTC
CASSQPLAGGLDNEQFF